These 10 T cell receptor beta chains came from one sample sequenced in a study of T cells in Graves' hyperthyroidism and ophthalmopathy. Amplified regions were TCR beta CDR3 sequences from RNA transcripts. TCR CDR3 regions were first amplified by RT-PCR with HTBI primers. TCRdb re-called the multiplex PCR reads through MiXCR, storing one row per CDR3 protein. The sample has around 430,000 distinct CDR3 sequences; around 14% are singletons. Sequenced sample: blood. These receptors originate from a woman under 40 with Graves' hyperthyroidism.

The chain combines TRBV29-1 with TRBJ2-5; 7 bases are shared with TRBD2. The CDR3 loop spans 15 amino acids. V gave up 5 bases and J gave up 9 bases; unmatched junction bases: 18. CDR1 SQVTM and CDR2 ANQGSEA come from the germline V gene. The CDR3 is CSVQMTSYYREAQYF. As DNA, the CDR3 is TGCAGCGTTCAGATGACTAGCTATTATAGGGAGGCCCAGTACTTC.

V and J are TRBV5-1 and TRBJ2-7; tentatively, D is TRBD2 (6 bases). V was pared by 0 bases and J by 1 base, with 11 bases between. The CDR3 sequence is 15 residues long. CDR1 is SGHRS, CDR2 YFSETQ, per germline. The CDR3: CASSLVLGGSYEQYF. The CDR3 DNA follows: TGCGCCAGCAGCTTGGTCCTCGGGGGTTCCTACGAGCAGTACTTC.

The table lists this clonotype with many counts. This sequence joins TRBV7-9 and TRBJ2-3; possibly TRBD2 for D (5 bases). V was cut by 1 base and J by 1 base, with 15 bases left in between. This CDR3 has 17 amino acids. Germline V gene lookup returns CDR1 SEHNR and CDR2 FQNEAQ (reference sequence). The CDR3: CASSLGTVRGGTDTQYF. The CDR3, as DNA: TGTGCCAGCAGCTTAGGGACTGTCCGGGGAGGCACAGATACGCAGTATTTT.

This chain links TRBV10-3 with TRBJ1-2; D gene ambiguous. From germline, CDR1 is ENHRY and CDR2 SYGVKD. V was trimmed by 0 bases and J by 2 bases, leaving 10 bases between them. This CDR3 comprises 15 residues. CDR3 sequence (DNA): TGTGCCATCAGTGAGTCCGGCTTACGGAACTATGGCTACACCTTC. Translating gives CAISESGLRNYGYTF.

CDR3 loop: CASGFSTDQPQHF. The CDR3 DNA sequence: TGTGCTAGTGGTTTCTCGACAGATCAGCCCCAGCATTTT. The rearrangement uses TRBV12-5 and TRBJ1-5; tentative D call: TRBD1 (5 bases). There are 13 residues in the CDR3. V lost 3 bases and J lost 5, with 8 bases in between. Germline-derived CDR1 and CDR2 are LGHNT and FRNRAP.

The chain joins TRBV7-2 to TRBJ1-3; 11 positions match TRBD1. V gave up 5 bases and J gave up 2 bases; unmatched junction bases: 5. Germline V gene sequence: CDR1 SGHTA, CDR2 FQGNSA. The CDR3 loop spans 16 amino acids. The CDR3 spells CASSARTGGPGNTIYF. The CDR3 DNA is TGTGCCAGCAGCGCGAGGACAGGGGGCCCTGGAAACACCATATATTTT.

This chain uses TRBV5-1 with TRBJ2-1; 12 bases are shared with TRBD2. The J segment lost 8 bases and the V segment lost 1 base, leaving 4 bases of the junction unmatched. The CDR3 covers 15 residues. Germline V gives CDR1 SGHRS, CDR2 YFSETQ. CDR3 sequence (DNA): TGCGCCAGCAGCTTGTTGACTAGCGGGAGCCATGAGCAGTTCTTC. Translating it yields CASSLLTSGSHEQFF.

As concerns this clonotype: A read error may explain this, as a much larger clone is one base away. The chain links TRBV24-1 to TRBJ2-1, with 8 positions matching TRBD2. Germline CDR1 is KGHDR and CDR2 is SFDVKD. CDR3 length: 15 amino acids. The CDR3 bases are TGTGCCACCAGTGGAGCCCGGGAGGGCTACAATGAGCAGTGCTTC. This codes for CATSGAREGYNEQCF.

The chain joins TRBV5-6 to TRBJ2-2, with a weak D call TRBD2 (5 bases). CDR1 SGHDT and CDR2 YYEEEE come from the germline V gene. Trimming cost V 0 bases and J 2 bases, with 8 bases left between them. The CDR3 runs to 15 residues. CDR3 protein: CASSLALANTGELFF. DNA of the CDR3: TGTGCCAGCAGCTTGGCCCTAGCTAACACCGGGGAGCTGTTTTTT.

This clonotype has ten or more counts. This rearrangement joins TRBV2 to TRBJ2-7, with 9 nucleotides matching TRBD2. Germline V gene lookup returns CDR1 SNHLY and CDR2 FYNNEI. CDR3 length: 14 amino acids. J lost 1 base, V lost 3 bases, and 1 base had no gene match. CDR3 amino acids: CASSELAGSYEQYF. CDR3 DNA sequence: TGTGCCAGCAGTGAGCTAGCGGGATCCTACGAGCAGTACTTC.